This TCR beta chain stems from a study of blood T cell repertoires in COVID-19. Study processing details: Counts of nucleated cells, estimated from reference gene primer amplification, were obtained. Here immunoSEQ multiplex PCR was the method, and the copy in TCRdb shows in-frame clones only, minus some. V, J and clone size derive from that table, while D and trimming were established from the DNA sequence. The data contain over 200,000 clones, roughly 90% of them singletons. All enrollees were roughly 18 to 95 years old and from fewer than 30 US areas. CDR3 length: 15 amino acids. V shed 5 bases and J shed 4 bases, with 15 bases lying between them. CDR1 and CDR2 (germline): MNHEY, SVGAGI.

The sequence was collected from a woman aged 25 to 39 who had been exposed to COVID-19. V gene TRBV6-5 combines with J gene TRBJ1-5; D might be TRBD1 (5 bases). Sequences were obtained from PBMCs or T cells enriched from blood (not recorded which). The CDR3 sequence is CASSQNLGRNQPQHF. CDR3 coding DNA: TGTGCCAGCAGTCAAAATCTGGGGCGTAATCAGCCCCAGCATTTT.